The 13 T cell receptor beta chains listed next were all sequenced from one sample in a study of blood T cell repertoires in COVID-19 (dated by TCRdb to about 2020). The library was built by means of the immunoSEQ multiplex PCR assay. Drawn from immuneACCESS, this table holds only the in-frame rearrangements with V and J called that TCRdb kept. Clones are partly lost; checked studies trace under half to an unresolved V gene and leave the rest unexplained. This sample is represented by 80,000 or so clones; around 79% of them were singletons. Around 12% of the sample is taken by the ten largest. Specimen: peripheral blood. All receptors come from a man at least 80 years old with acute or convalescent COVID-19.

The chain recombines TRBV9 with TRBJ2-1; D is possibly TRBD2 (5 bases). This CDR3 comprises 13 residues. Per the germline V gene, CDR1 is SGDLS and CDR2 is YYNGEE. V was clipped by 0 bases and J by 5 bases, with 6 bases between them. The CDR3 is CASSVVGDNEQFF. For the CDR3, the DNA is TGTGCCAGCAGCGTAGTCGGGGACAATGAGCAGTTCTTC.

This clone was seen more than once but under ten times. The chain employs TRBV21-1 and TRBJ2-2; the table assigns TRBD1, which was not confirmed against the DNA. TRBV21-1 is a recognized pseudogene. The CDR3 is 15 amino acids. The DNA for the CDR3 is TGTGCCAGGTTAGACAGGGGAAAAGGCACCGGGGAGCTGTTTTTT. Translation: CARLDRGKGTGELFF.

A few counts support this clone. The chain is built from TRBV3-1 (or the pseudogene TRBV3-2) and TRBJ2-1; 9 bases map to TRBD1. CDR1 LGHDT and CDR2 YNNKEL come from the germline V gene (reference sequence). Trimming cost V 4 bases and J 5 bases; bases outside gene matches: 12. This CDR3 is 17 amino acids long. This chain's CDR3 is CASSPLNTGGFDNEQFF. The CDR3 region has the DNA TGTGCCAGCAGCCCTTTAAATACAGGGGGCTTTGACAATGAGCAGTTCTTC.

V usage is TRBV27 and J usage is TRBJ2-2; TRBD1 aligns across 10 bases. Germline V gene lookup returns CDR1 MNHEY and CDR2 SMNVEV (reference sequence). V was clipped by 5 bases and J by 7 bases; unmatched bases: 10. CDR3 length equals 16 residues. CDR3 residues: CASSKKTGGHNGELFF. The DNA for the CDR3 is TGTGCCAGCAGTAAAAAGACAGGGGGCCACAACGGGGAGCTGTTTTTT.

This clone showed up just a few times. This sequence joins TRBV9 and TRBJ1-2; no clear D gene. Between the trimmed V and J ends, which lost 0 bases and 4 bases, there was a span of 10 bases. The germline gives CDR1 SGDLS, CDR2 YYNGEE. This CDR3 region has 14 residues. CDR3 in amino acids: CASSVGTALYGYTF. In DNA, the CDR3 is TGTGCCAGCAGCGTAGGCACTGCTCTCTATGGCTACACCTTC. Based on the CDR3 plus reference TRBV9 and TRBJ1-2, the full variable domain is DSGVTQTPKHLITATGQRVTLRCSPRSGDLSVYWYQQSLDQGLQFLIQYYNGEERAKGNILERFSAQQFPDLHSELNLSSLELGDSALYFCASSVGTALYGYTFGSGTRLTVV.

The count of this clone is one. The V call is TRBV19, the J call TRBJ1-3; 7 bases map to TRBD1. Germline CDR1 reads LNHDA; CDR2 reads SQIVND (reference sequence). This CDR3 is 16 amino acids long. V shed 3 bases and J 0 bases; nucleotides not matched to a gene: 5. In nucleotides, the CDR3 is TGTGCCAGTAGTATCAGAAGACAGGGCTCTGGAAACACCATATATTTT. This gives the protein CASSIRRQGSGNTIYF.

The chain carries TRBV25-1 and TRBJ1-3; 7 nucleotides agree with TRBD1. Unmatched junction bases numbered 4, after V lost 3 bases and J lost 2 bases. The V gene's germline CDR1 is MGHDK and CDR2 SYGVNS. CDR3 length: 15 amino acids. CDR3 in amino acids: CASSDDREAGNTIYF. In DNA, the CDR3 is TGTGCCAGCAGTGATGACAGGGAAGCTGGAAACACCATATATTTT.

This clone was found once. The chain joins TRBV24-1 to TRBJ1-5; 7 bases agree with TRBD1. CDR1 and CDR2 from the germline V gene are KGHDR and SFDVKD. After removal of 3 bases from V and 3 bases from J, the junction contained 4 bases not matched to a gene. This CDR3 has 15 residues. CDR3 protein: CATSDGQADNQPQHF. CDR3 nucleotides: TGTGCCACCAGTGATGGACAGGCCGACAATCAGCCCCAGCATTTT.

The J gene is TRBJ1-4, the V gene TRBV5-5; possible D gene TRBD1, 6 bases. CDR3 length: 16 residues. Germline CDR1 SGHKS, CDR2 YYEKEE (reference sequence). Trimming left V 0 bases short and J 0 bases short, with 9 bases between. The CDR3 protein is CASSLVQGSTNEKLFF. The CDR3 DNA reads as TGTGCCAGCAGCTTGGTACAGGGATCAACTAATGAAAAACTGTTTTTT.

The chain links TRBV11-3 to TRBJ2-1; 14 bases align to TRBD2. CDR3 length equals 16 residues. The germline CDR1 and CDR2 sequences are SGHNT and YENEEA. After removal of 5 bases from V and 4 bases from J, the junction contained 4 bases not matched to a gene. CDR3 nucleotides: TGTGCCAGCAGCCAGAGACTAGCGGGGGGGTACAATGAGCAGTTCTTC. Residues: CASSQRLAGGYNEQFF.

The chain carries TRBV2 and TRBJ2-5, with a tentative D call TRBD2 (6 bases). CDR1 is SNHLY and CDR2 is FYNNEI in the germline V gene. This CDR3 contains 12 residues. The ends were cut back, 8 bases at V and 2 bases at J, with 9 bases in the middle. CDR3 residues: CASGAGQETQYF. The CDR3 bases are TGTGCCAGCGGGGCGGGGCAAGAGACCCAGTACTTC.

The chain employs TRBV19 and TRBJ2-3; the match to TRBD1 covers 7 bases. The CDR3 consists of 14 residues. V lost 6 bases to trimming and J lost 2 bases; unmatched junction nucleotides: 5. The V gene's germline CDR1 is LNHDA and CDR2 SQIVND (reference sequence). Written as DNA, the CDR3 is TGTGCCAGTAGACACAGGGGAAACACAGATACGCAGTATTTT. Protein sequence: CASRHRGNTDTQYF. Based on the CDR3 plus reference TRBV19 and TRBJ2-3, the full variable domain is DGGITQSPKYLFRKEGQNVTLSCEQNLNHDAMYWYRQDPGQGLRLIYYSQIVNDFQKGDIAEGYSVSREKKESFPLTVTSAQKNPTAFYLCASRHRGNTDTQYFGPGTRLTVL.

This chain connects TRBV3-1 (or the pseudogene TRBV3-2) to TRBJ1-4, with D possibly being TRBD1 (6 bases). V lost 5 bases, J lost 1 base, and 17 bases lay in between. CDR3 length: 17 residues. CDR1 LGHDT and CDR2 YNNKEL come from the germline V gene (reference sequence). CDR3 nucleotides: TGTGCCAGCAGCTCAGGGGCTCTCAGGGGAACTAATGAAAAACTGTTTTTT. Translation gives CASSSGALRGTNEKLFF.